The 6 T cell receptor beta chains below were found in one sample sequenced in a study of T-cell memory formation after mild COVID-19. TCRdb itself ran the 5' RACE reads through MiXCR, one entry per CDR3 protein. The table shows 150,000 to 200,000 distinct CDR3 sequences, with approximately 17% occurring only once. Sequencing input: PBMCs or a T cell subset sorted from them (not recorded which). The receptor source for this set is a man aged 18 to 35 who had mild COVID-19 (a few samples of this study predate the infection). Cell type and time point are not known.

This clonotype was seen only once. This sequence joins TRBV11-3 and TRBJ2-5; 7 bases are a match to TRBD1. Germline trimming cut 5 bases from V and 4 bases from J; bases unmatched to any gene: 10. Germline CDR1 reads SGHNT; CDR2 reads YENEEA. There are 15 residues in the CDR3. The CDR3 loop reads CASSTRDSKRETQYF. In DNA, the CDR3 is TGTGCCAGCAGCACCCGGGACAGTAAGAGAGAGACCCAGTACTTC.

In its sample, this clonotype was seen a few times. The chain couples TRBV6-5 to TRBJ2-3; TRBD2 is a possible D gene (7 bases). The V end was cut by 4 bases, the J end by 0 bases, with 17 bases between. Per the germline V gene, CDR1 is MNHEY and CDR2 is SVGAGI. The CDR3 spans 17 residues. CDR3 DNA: TGTGCCAGCAGTTTACAGGGACTACTCAGCAGCACAGATACGCAGTATTTT. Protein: CASSLQGLLSSTDTQYF.

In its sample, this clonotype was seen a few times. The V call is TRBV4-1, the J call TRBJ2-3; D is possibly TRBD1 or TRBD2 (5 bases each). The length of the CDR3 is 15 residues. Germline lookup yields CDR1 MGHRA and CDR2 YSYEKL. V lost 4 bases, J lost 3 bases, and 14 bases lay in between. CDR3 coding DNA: TGCGCCAGCAGCCCTGGGACGGTCACGACAGATACGCAGTATTTT. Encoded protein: CASSPGTVTTDTQYF.

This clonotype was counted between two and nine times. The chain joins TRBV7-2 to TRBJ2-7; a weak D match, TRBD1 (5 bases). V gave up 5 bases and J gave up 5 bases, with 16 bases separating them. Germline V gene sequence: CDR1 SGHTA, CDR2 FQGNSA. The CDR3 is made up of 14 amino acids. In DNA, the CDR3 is TGTGCCAGCAGCACAAGAAGGGGTCGGGACGAGCAGTACTTC. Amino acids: CASSTRRGRDEQYF.

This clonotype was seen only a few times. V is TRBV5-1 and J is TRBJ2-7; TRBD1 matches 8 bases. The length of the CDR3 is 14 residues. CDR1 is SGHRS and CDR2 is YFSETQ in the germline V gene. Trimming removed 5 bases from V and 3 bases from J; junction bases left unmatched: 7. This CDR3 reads CASSREGQVYEQYF. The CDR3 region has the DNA TGCGCCAGCAGTCGAGAGGGACAGGTCTACGAGCAGTACTTC.

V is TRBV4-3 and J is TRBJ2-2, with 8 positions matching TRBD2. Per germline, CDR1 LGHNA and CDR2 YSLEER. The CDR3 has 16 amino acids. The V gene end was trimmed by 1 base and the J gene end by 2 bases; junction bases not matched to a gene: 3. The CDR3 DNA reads TGCGCCAGCAGCCAAGTAGCGGGGACCAACACCGGGGAGCTGTTTTTT. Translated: CASSQVAGTNTGELFF.